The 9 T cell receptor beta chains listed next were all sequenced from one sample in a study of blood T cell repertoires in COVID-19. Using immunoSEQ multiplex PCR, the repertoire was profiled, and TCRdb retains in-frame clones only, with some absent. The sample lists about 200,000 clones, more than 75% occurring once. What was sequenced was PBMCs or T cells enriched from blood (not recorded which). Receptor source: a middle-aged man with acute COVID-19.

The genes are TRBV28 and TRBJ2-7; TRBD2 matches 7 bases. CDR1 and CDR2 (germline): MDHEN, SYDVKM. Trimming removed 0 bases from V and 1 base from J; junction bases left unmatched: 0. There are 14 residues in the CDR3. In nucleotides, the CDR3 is TGTGCCAGCAGTTTATGGGGGGGGTCCTACGAGCAGTACTTC. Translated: CASSLWGGSYEQYF.

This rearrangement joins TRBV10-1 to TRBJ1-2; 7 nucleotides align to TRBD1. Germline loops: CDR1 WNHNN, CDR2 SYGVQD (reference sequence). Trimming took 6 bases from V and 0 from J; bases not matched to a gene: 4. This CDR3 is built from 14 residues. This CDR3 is CASRGQRPNYGYTF. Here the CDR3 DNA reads TGCGCCAGCAGGGGACAGCGACCTAACTATGGCTACACCTTC.

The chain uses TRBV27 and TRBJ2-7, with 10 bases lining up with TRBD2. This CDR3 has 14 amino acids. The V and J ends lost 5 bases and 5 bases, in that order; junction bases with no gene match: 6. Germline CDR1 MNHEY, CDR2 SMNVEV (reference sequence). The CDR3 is CASSLGLASHEQYF. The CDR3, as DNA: TGTGCCAGCAGTCTGGGACTAGCGTCCCACGAGCAGTACTTC.

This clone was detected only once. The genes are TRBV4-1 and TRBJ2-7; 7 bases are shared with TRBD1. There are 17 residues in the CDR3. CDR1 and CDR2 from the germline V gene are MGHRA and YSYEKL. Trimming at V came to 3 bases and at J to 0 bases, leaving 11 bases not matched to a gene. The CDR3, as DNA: TGCGCCAGCAGCCAGCTGATCACCGGGACAGCCTCCTACGAGCAGTACTTC. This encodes CASSQLITGTASYEQYF.

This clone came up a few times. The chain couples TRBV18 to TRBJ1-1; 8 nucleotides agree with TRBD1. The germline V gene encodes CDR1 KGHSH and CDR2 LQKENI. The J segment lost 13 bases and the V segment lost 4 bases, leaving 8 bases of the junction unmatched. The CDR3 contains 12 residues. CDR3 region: CASSRDRPGGFF. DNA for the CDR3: TGTGCCAGCTCACGGGACAGGCCCGGGGGTTTCTTT.

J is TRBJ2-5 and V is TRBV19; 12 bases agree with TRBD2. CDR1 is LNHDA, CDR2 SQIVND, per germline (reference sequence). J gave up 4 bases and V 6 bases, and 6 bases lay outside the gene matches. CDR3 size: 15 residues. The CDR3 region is CASRRLAGEAETQYF. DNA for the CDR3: TGTGCCAGTAGGAGACTAGCGGGAGAAGCAGAGACCCAGTACTTC.

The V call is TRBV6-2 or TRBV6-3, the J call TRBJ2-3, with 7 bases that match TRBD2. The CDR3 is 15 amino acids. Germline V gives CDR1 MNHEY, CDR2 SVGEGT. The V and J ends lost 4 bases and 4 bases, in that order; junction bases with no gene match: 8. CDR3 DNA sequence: TGTGCCAGCAGTTTCCCCGGCGGGAGCGCAGATACGCAGTATTTT. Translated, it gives CASSFPGGSADTQYF.

CDR3 nucleotide sequence: TGTGCCAGCAGTCTGAGGCAGGGAAAAGGCTCTGGGGCCAACGTCCTGACTTTC. Protein: CASSLRQGKGSGANVLTF. The V call is TRBV25-1, the J call TRBJ2-6; D might be TRBD1 (5 bases). The CDR3 spans 18 residues. Germline CDR1 and CDR2: MGHDK and SYGVNS. V was clipped by 5 bases and J by 0 bases, with 17 bases between them. Variable domain in full (rest from reference TRBV25-1 and TRBJ2-6): EADIYQTPRYLVIGTGKKITLECSQTMGHDKMYWYQQDPGMELHLIHYSYGVNSTEKGDLSSESTVSRIRTEHFPLTLESARPSHTSQYLCASSLRQGKGSGANVLTFGAGSRLTVL.

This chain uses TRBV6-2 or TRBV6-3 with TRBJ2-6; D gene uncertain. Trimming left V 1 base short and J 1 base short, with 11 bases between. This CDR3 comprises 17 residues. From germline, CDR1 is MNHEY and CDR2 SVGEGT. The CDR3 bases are TGTGCCAGCAGTTACTGGAGAGACCATTCTGGGGCCAACGTCCTGACTTTC. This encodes CASSYWRDHSGANVLTF.